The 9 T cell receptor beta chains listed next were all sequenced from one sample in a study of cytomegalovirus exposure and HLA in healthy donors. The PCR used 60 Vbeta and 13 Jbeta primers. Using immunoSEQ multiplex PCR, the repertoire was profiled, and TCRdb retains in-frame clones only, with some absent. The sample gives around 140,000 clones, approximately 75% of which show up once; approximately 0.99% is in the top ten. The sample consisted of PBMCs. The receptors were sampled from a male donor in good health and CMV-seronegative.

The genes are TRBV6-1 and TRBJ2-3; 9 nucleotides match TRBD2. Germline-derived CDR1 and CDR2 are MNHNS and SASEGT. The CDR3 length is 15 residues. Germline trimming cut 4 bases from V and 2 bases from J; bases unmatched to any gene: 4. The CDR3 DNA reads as TGTGCCAGCAGTGCTAGCGGGGTGAACACAGATACGCAGTATTTT. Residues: CASSASGVNTDTQYF.

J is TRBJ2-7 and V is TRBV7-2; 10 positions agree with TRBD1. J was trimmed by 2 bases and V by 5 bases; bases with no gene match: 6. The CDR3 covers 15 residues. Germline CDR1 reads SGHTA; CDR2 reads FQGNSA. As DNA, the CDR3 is TGTGCCAGCAGCCGGGACAGGGGACAGACCTACGAGCAGTACTTC. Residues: CASSRDRGQTYEQYF. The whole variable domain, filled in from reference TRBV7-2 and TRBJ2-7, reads GAGVSQSPSNKVTEKGKDVELRCDPISGHTALYWYRQSLGQGLEFLIYFQGNSAPDKSGLPSDRFSAERTGGSVSTLTIQRTQQEDSAVYLCASSRDRGQTYEQYFGPGTRLTVT.

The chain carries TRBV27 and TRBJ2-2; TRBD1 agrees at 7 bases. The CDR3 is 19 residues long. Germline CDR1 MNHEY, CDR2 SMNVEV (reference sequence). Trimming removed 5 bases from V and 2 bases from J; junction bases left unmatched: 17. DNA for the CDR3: TGTGCCAGCAGTACGTTGAGGGCGTGGGGGACAGAAAACACCGGGGAGCTGTTTTTT. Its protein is CASSTLRAWGTENTGELFF.

The DNA of the CDR3 is TGCGCCAGCAGCACTTGGCGGGGGTCCTACAATGAGCAGTTCTTC. This sequence encodes CASSTWRGSYNEQFF. The chain links TRBV5-1 to TRBJ2-1; TRBD2 aligns across 7 bases. Losses at the gene ends were 4 bases for V and 1 base for J; bases not matched to a gene: 5. The CDR3 contains 15 residues. CDR1 and CDR2 from the germline V gene are SGHRS and YFSETQ.

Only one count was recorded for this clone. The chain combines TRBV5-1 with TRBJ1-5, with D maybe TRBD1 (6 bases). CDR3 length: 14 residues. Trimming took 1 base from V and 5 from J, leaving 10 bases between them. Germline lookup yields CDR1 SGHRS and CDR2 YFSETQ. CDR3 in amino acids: CASSLTGTDQPQHF. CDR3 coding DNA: TGCGCCAGCAGCTTGACAGGGACGGATCAGCCCCAGCATTTT.

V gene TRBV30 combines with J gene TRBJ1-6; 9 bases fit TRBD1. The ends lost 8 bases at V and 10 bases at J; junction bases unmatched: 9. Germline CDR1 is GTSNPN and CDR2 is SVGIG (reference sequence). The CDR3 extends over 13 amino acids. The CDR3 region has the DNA TGTGCCCTTACAGGGGGCGATAGGTCACCCCTCCACTTT. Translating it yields CALTGGDRSPLHF.

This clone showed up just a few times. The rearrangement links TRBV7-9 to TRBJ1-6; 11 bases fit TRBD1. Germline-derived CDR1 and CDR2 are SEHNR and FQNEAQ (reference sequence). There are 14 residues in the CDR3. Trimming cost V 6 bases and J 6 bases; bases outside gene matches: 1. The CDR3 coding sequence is TGTGCCAGCAGGGGGACAGGGGGTAATTCACCCCTCCACTTT. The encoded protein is CASRGTGGNSPLHF.

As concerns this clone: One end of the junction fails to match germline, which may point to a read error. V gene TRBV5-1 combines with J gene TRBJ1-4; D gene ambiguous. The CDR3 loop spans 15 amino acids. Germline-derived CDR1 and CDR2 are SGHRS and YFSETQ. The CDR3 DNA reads TGCGTCAGCAGCAACCCAGAATCAACTAATGAAAAACTGTTTTTT. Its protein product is CVSSNPESTNEKLFF.

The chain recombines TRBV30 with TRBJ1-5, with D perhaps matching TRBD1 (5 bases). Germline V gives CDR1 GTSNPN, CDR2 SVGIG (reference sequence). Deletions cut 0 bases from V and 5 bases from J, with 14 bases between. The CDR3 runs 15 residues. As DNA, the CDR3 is TGTGCCTGGAGTGTCAGGCTCTTAGGGGATCAGCCCCAGCATTTT. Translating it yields CAWSVRLLGDQPQHF. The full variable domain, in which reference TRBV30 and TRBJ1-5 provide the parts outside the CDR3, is SQTIHQWPATLVQPVGSPLSLECTVEGTSNPNLYWYRQAAGRGLQLLFYSVGIGQISSEVPQNLSASRPQDRQFILSSKKLLLSDSGFYLCAWSVRLLGDQPQHFGDGTRLSIL.